The 25 T cell receptor beta chains below all came from one sample that was sequenced in a study of OX40 agonist ivuxolimab in advanced cancers. Sequencing was performed with immunoSEQ multiplex PCR; in TCRdb, only in-frame clones are kept and a portion is missing. Here the sample spans 70,000 to 90,000 clones, 65% to 85% being singletons. The starting material was CD4+ or CD8+ T cells sorted from blood, obtained in a trial of the OX40 agonist ivuxolimab. These receptors all stem from an adult with an advanced solid tumor such as melanoma, head and neck, liver or kidney cancer.

J is TRBJ1-1 and V is TRBV7-9; D uncertain. This CDR3 has 13 residues. Trimming stripped 1 base from V and 1 base from J, with 4 bases between. CDR1 SEHNR and CDR2 FQNEAQ come from the germline V gene (reference sequence). The CDR3 DNA sequence: TGTGCCAGCAGCTTAGATGAGAACACTGAAGCTTTCTTT. Its translation: CASSLDENTEAFF.

In nucleotides, the CDR3 is TGTGCCAGCAGCCAAGGGACTACAGGGGGTCAAGAGACCCAGTACTTC. Translation: CASSQGTTGGQETQYF. The chain uses TRBV11-2 and TRBJ2-5; D perhaps matches TRBD1 (8 bases). The germline V gene encodes CDR1 SGHAT and CDR2 FQNNGV. The V gene lost 5 bases and the J gene lost 2 bases, with 18 bases spanning the gap. The CDR3 consists of 16 residues. Full variable domain (rest looked up from reference TRBV11-2 and TRBJ2-5): EAGVAQSPRYKIIEKRQSVAFWCNPISGHATLYWYQQILGQGPKLLIQFQNNGVVDDSQLPKDRFSAERLKGVDSTLKIQPAKLEDSAVYLCASSQGTTGGQETQYFGPGTRLLVL.

This rearrangement joins TRBV5-8 to TRBJ2-3; 10 bases are a match to TRBD2. Unmatched junction bases numbered 8, after V lost 6 bases and J lost 7 bases. The CDR3 length is 14 residues. CDR1 is SGHTS, CDR2 YDEGEE, per germline. The CDR3 here is CASIPGLAVYTQYF. The DNA for the CDR3 is TGTGCCAGCATTCCCGGACTAGCGGTCTATACGCAGTATTTT.

This clone was recorded only once. CDR3 nucleotides: TGTGCCAGCAGTTACTCGATATTGATATGGAATTCACCCCTCCACTTT. Amino acid sequence: CASSYSILIWNSPLHF. V gene TRBV6-5 combines with J gene TRBJ1-6, with D uncertain. Trimming shortened V by 0 bases and J by 7 bases, and 13 bases separated the two germline ends. Germline lookup yields CDR1 MNHEY and CDR2 SVGAGI. This CDR3 comprises 16 residues.

The chain employs TRBV14 and TRBJ1-2, with 8 bases identical to TRBD1. This CDR3 contains 14 residues. V dropped 4 bases and J dropped 8; count of bases not matched to a gene: 9. The V gene's germline CDR1 is SGHDN and CDR2 FVKESK. CDR3 sequence: CASSREDRARGYTF. Written as DNA, the CDR3 is TGTGCCAGCAGCCGAGAGGACAGGGCCCGCGGCTACACCTTC.

This clone was found once. CDR3 sequence reads: CASGELSGNTIYF. CDR3 in DNA: TGTGCCAGCGGCGAACTCTCTGGAAACACCATATATTTT. The chain couples TRBV9 to TRBJ1-3; D is undetermined. Trimming took off 7 bases at V and 0 bases at J, with 8 bases between the two ends. Germline CDR1 reads SGDLS; CDR2 reads YYNGEE. There are 13 residues in the CDR3.

The V and J genes are TRBV29-1 and TRBJ1-1, with TRBD1 as a possible D gene (5 bases). V lost 7 bases and J lost 0, with 12 bases in between. Germline V gene sequence: CDR1 SQVTM, CDR2 ANQGSEA. The length of the CDR3 is 13 residues. CDR3 coding DNA: TGCAGCGCAGGGAAGGCCCTGAACACTGAAGCTTTCTTT. Its protein product is CSAGKALNTEAFF.

J is TRBJ1-1 and V is TRBV6-5; TRBD1 might be the D (6 bases). The CDR3 runs to 14 residues. Trimming took off 5 bases at V and 1 base at J, with 11 bases between the two ends. Germline V gene data show CDR1 as MNHEY and CDR2 as SVGAGI. This CDR3 reads CASSRGTQNTEAFF. The CDR3 coding sequence is TGTGCCAGCAGTAGGGGGACTCAGAACACTGAAGCTTTCTTT.

In this sample, this clone turned up a few times. V and J are TRBV5-1 and TRBJ1-2; no clear D. V dropped 0 bases and J dropped 3 bases, with 3 bases sitting between them. Germline CDR1 and CDR2: SGHRS and YFSETQ. This CDR3 has 12 residues. The CDR3 DNA follows: TGCGCCAGCAGCTTGGGGGACTATGGCTACACCTTC. This codes for CASSLGDYGYTF.

In its sample, this clone was seen once. The chain carries TRBV18 and TRBJ1-2; D not certain. CDR1 is KGHSH and CDR2 is LQKENI in the germline V gene. Between the trimmed V and J ends, which lost 3 bases and 8 bases, there was a span of 13 bases. CDR3 size: 13 residues. CDR3 residues: CASSPGGQQGYTF. DNA for the CDR3: TGTGCCAGCTCACCGGGAGGGCAGCAGGGCTACACCTTC.

This chain joins TRBV19 and TRBJ2-5, with 8 nucleotides matching TRBD2. Germline-derived CDR1 and CDR2 are LNHDA and SQIVND (reference sequence). The CDR3 runs 14 residues. Trimming took 6 bases from V and 5 from J; bases not matched to a gene: 8. The CDR3 region has the DNA TGTGCCAGTAGGGCGGGGACTAGTGGGGAGACCCAGTACTTC. Amino acids: CASRAGTSGETQYF.

The chain combines TRBV5-6 with TRBJ2-5; 7 nucleotides match TRBD1. The CDR3 has 16 residues. J lost 5 bases, V lost 2 bases, and 12 bases had no gene match. Germline-derived CDR1 and CDR2 are SGHDT and YYEEEE. The DNA for the CDR3 is TGTGCCAGCAGCTTTAGGACGGCAGGGGGTGTGGAGACCCAGTACTTC. This translates into CASSFRTAGGVETQYF.

The chain joins TRBV10-1 to TRBJ1-3; 8 positions match TRBD1. The CDR3 is 16 amino acids. Unmatched junction bases numbered 6, after V lost 5 bases and J lost 0 bases. From germline, CDR1 is WNHNN and CDR2 SYGVQD (reference sequence). For the CDR3, the DNA is TGCGCCAGCAGTAGGGGACAGGCAAACTCTGGAAACACCATATATTTT. As protein: CASSRGQANSGNTIYF.

V and J are TRBV7-2 and TRBJ1-1; 8 bases agree with TRBD1. With V trimmed by 5 bases and J by 6 bases, 8 bases remained unmatched. The CDR3 extends over 14 amino acids. Per the germline V gene, CDR1 is SGHTA and CDR2 is FQGNSA. CDR3 loop: CASSPGDRRAEAFF. DNA of the CDR3: TGTGCCAGCAGCCCGGGGGACAGGAGGGCTGAAGCTTTCTTT.

The chain couples TRBV7-9 to TRBJ2-2; TRBD1 aligns across 7 bases. The CDR3 is made up of 14 amino acids. The germline V gene encodes CDR1 SEHNR and CDR2 FQNEAQ (reference sequence). V was pared by 4 bases and J by 4 bases, with 3 bases of the junction left unmatched. CDR3 DNA: TGTGCCAGCAGCTGGGACAGACTCACCGGGGAGCTGTTTTTT. Protein: CASSWDRLTGELFF.

This clone appeared a single time. The V call is TRBV2, the J call TRBJ2-3; 7 bases align to TRBD2. This CDR3 is built from 14 residues. CDR1 SNHLY and CDR2 FYNNEI come from the germline V gene. The junction had 4 bases not matched to a gene; V was cut back by 5 bases and J by 2 bases. CDR3 in DNA: TGTGCCAGCAGTACCAGACTAGCCACAGATACGCAGTATTTT. This sequence encodes CASSTRLATDTQYF.

For this clone: Other DNA sequences from this sample encode an identical CDR3 as well. The CDR3 region is CASSEYNEQFF. CDR3 in DNA: TGTGCCAGCAGTGAATACAATGAGCAGTTCTTC. The chain joins TRBV2 to TRBJ2-1, with D unclear. CDR3 length: 11 amino acids. Germline CDR1 and CDR2: SNHLY and FYNNEI. V lost 2 bases and J 4 bases, leaving 0 bases between the germline ends.

This clone was seen only once. This rearrangement joins TRBV7-9 to TRBJ2-7, with TRBD1 identical over 7 bases. Germline CDR1 reads SEHNR; CDR2 reads FQNEAQ (reference sequence). The CDR3 loop spans 15 amino acids. V shed 7 bases, J shed 12 bases, and the junction held 21 bases outside the gene matches. The CDR3 region has the DNA TGTGCCAGCACCGATACCGGGACAGCCCCAACCGAGGGGTACTTC. This sequence encodes CASTDTGTAPTEGYF.

The chain uses TRBV4-2 and TRBJ2-5; tentative D call: TRBD2 (7 bases). The ends were cut back, 0 bases at V and 1 base at J, with 15 bases in the middle. Germline V gene sequence: CDR1 LGHNA, CDR2 YNFKEQ. The CDR3 runs 17 residues. This chain's CDR3 is CASSQDRSRGAQETQYF. CDR3 nucleotide sequence: TGTGCCAGCAGCCAAGATCGGAGCCGGGGGGCCCAAGAGACCCAGTACTTC.

The genes are TRBV9 and TRBJ2-3; D could derive from TRBD1 or TRBD2 (5 bases each). The CDR3 is made up of 17 amino acids. V lost 0 bases to trimming and J lost 2 bases, with 16 bases between them. Germline-derived CDR1 and CDR2 are SGDLS and YYNGEE. The CDR3 sequence: CASSVGGEDFYTDTQYF. The CDR3 nucleotides read TGTGCCAGCAGCGTAGGGGGCGAGGACTTCTACACAGATACGCAGTATTTT.

The chain recombines TRBV7-9 with TRBJ1-2; D gene unclear. The germline V and J ends were trimmed by 2 bases and 0 bases, with 7 bases remaining between them. This CDR3 spans 14 amino acids. CDR1 is SEHNR, CDR2 FQNEAQ, per germline (reference sequence). CDR3 nucleotides: TGTGCCAGCAGCTTACAGGCAGCTAACTATGGCTACACCTTC. Translation gives CASSLQAANYGYTF.

CDR3 sequence: CARSQGPLSYNEQFF. CDR3 DNA sequence: TGTGCCAGGTCTCAGGGGCCGCTCTCCTACAATGAGCAGTTCTTC. V and J are TRBV2 and TRBJ2-1; D perhaps matches TRBD1 (6 bases). The CDR3 runs to 15 residues. Germline assignment: CDR1 SNHLY and CDR2 FYNNEI. Trimming removed 9 bases from V and 0 bases from J, with 15 bases in between.

CDR3 region: CAWSPLRGNSPLHF. The DNA of the CDR3 is TGTGCCTGGAGTCCACTCAGGGGTAATTCACCCCTCCACTTT. The chain has TRBV30 and TRBJ1-6; a possible D gene is TRBD1 (6 bases). Trimming took off 2 bases at V and 6 bases at J, with 11 bases between the two ends. There are 14 residues in the CDR3. Per the germline V gene, CDR1 is GTSNPN and CDR2 is SVGIG (reference sequence).

The chain couples TRBV7-2 to TRBJ1-1; 8 positions agree with TRBD1. The germline V gene has CDR1 SGHTA and CDR2 FQGNSA. V lost 4 bases, J lost 4 bases, and 11 bases stayed unmatched. The CDR3 totals 16 residues. The CDR3: CASSSSGQGAGTEAFF. In DNA form, the CDR3 reads TGTGCCAGCAGCTCCTCAGGGCAGGGGGCCGGCACTGAAGCTTTCTTT.

The chain recombines TRBV2 with TRBJ1-2; the D gene is possibly TRBD1 (6 bases). Deletions cut 5 bases from V and 8 bases from J, with 18 bases between. This CDR3 has 14 residues. Germline CDR1 is SNHLY and CDR2 is FYNNEI. The CDR3 reads CASSQSDRLGGYTF. The DNA of the CDR3 is TGTGCCAGCAGTCAATCCGACAGGCTTGGGGGCTACACCTTC. Drawing the rest from reference TRBV2 and TRBJ1-2, the complete variable domain is EPEVTQTPSHQVTQMGQEVILRCVPISNHLYFYWYRQILGQKVEFLVSFYNNEISEKSEIFDDQFSVERPDGSNFTLKIRSTKLEDSAMYFCASSQSDRLGGYTFGSGTRLTVV.